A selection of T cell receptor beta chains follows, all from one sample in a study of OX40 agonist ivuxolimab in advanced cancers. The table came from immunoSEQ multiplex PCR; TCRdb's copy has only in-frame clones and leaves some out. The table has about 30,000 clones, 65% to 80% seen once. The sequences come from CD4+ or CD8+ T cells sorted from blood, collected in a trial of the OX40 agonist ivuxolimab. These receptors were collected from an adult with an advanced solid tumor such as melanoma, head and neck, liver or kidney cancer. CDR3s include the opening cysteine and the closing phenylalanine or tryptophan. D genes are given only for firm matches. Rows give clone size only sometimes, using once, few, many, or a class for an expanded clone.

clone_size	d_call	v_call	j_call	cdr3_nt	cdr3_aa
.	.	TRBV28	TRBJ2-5	TGTGCCAGCAGTTTAGGTCGGGGGCTCCAAGAGACCCAGTACTTC	CASSLGRGLQETQYF
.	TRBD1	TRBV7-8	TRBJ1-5	TGTGCCAGCAGCCGCGGAGAAATGGGACAGGGGATCCAGCCCCAGCATTTT	CASSRGEMGQGIQPQHF
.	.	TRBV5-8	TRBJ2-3	TGTGCCAGCAGCTTGGTAACACGGGACCGTAGCACAGATACGCAGTATTTT	CASSLVTRDRSTDTQYF
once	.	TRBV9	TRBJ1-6	TGTGCCAGCAGCGTAGCCCGAACACAGAATTCACCCCTCCACTTT	CASSVARTQNSPLHF
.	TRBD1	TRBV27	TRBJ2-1	TGTGCCAGCAGCTTACCGGGACAGGCTTTCAATGAGCAGTTCTTC	CASSLPGQAFNEQFF
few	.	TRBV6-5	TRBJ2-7	TGTGCCAGCAGTTATGGTAGCGAGCAGTACTTC	CASSYGSEQYF
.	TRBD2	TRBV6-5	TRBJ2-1	TGTGCCAGCAGCCCACGGGACTACCTAAACAATGAGCAGTTCTTC	CASSPRDYLNNEQFF
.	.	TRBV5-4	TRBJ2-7	TGTGCCAGCAGCACTAGACAGCTATCTCACTCCTACGAGCAGTACTTC	CASSTRQLSHSYEQYF
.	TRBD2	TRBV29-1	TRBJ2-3	TGCAGCGTTGAAGTACTAGCGGGCCCAAGCACAGATACGCAGTATTTT	CSVEVLAGPSTDTQYF
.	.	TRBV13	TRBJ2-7	TGTGCCAGCAGCTTATATGGGGCAGTCTACGAGCAGTACTTC	CASSLYGAVYEQYF
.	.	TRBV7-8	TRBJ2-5	TGTGCCAGCAGCCTACGAGGGACAACCCAAGAGACCCAGTACTTC	CASSLRGTTQETQYF
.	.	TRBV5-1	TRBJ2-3	TGCGCCAGCAGCTTCCCGGAAAAAGATACGCAGTATTTT	CASSFPEKDTQYF
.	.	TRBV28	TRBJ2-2	TGTGCCAGCAGTATACCGGACAGACGCACCGGGGAGCTGTTTTTT	CASSIPDRRTGELFF
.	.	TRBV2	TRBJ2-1	TGTGCCAGCAGGGACGTTTGGGGATACAATGAGCAGTTCTTC	CASRDVWGYNEQFF
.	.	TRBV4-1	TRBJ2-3	TGCGCCAGCAGCCATTGGGGGAGTACTGCAGATACGCAGTATTTT	CASSHWGSTADTQYF
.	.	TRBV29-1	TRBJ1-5	TGCAGCGTTCAGGACACCTCGAGCAATCAGCCCCAGCATTTT	CSVQDTSSNQPQHF
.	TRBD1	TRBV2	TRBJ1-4	TGTGCCAGCAGCAACCCGGGACAGGGGGATGAAAAACTGTTTTTT	CASSNPGQGDEKLFF
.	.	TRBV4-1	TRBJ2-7	TGCGCCAGCAGCCAGGTTTCGGAGGGTGGCGAGCAGTACTTC	CASSQVSEGGEQYF
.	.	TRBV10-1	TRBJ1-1	TGCGCCAGCAGTAGCGGCAGGGGCAAGGTTGGCACTGAAGCTTTCTTT	CASSSGRGKVGTEAFF
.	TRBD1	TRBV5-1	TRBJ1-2	TGCGCCAGCAGCCTGTCACCGGGACAGGGATTATTCCTTAGCGGGGGCTACACCTTC	CASSLSPGQGLFLSGGYTF
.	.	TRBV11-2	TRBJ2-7	TGTGCCAGCAGCCACTCCAGGGGCGGGGCCTACGAGCAGTACTTC	CASSHSRGGAYEQYF
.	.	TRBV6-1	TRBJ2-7	TGTGCCAGCAGTAACTTGATACTCCCTGCCTACGAGCAGTACTTC	CASSNLILPAYEQYF
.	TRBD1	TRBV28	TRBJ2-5	TGTGCCAGCAGCTCCCATTCGGCAGGGGGCGGGGAGACCCAGTACTTC	CASSSHSAGGGETQYF
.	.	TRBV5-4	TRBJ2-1	TGTGCCAGCACCCTACCAGGGGCAGCTACGTTCGATGAGCAGTTCTTC	CASTLPGAATFDEQFF
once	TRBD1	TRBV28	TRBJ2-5	TGTGCCAGCAGTTTCGGACAGGGCGGGGAAGAGACCCAGTACTTC	CASSFGQGGEETQYF
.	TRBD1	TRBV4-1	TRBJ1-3	TGCGCCAGCAGCCAGGAGGGGTATCAGGGACAGCTTGGAAACACCATATATTTT	CASSQEGYQGQLGNTIYF
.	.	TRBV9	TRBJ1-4	TGTGCCAGCAGCGTAGGGAAGGAGGGGCTGCTTAATGAAAAACTGTTTTTT	CASSVGKEGLLNEKLFF
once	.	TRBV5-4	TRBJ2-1	TGTGCCAGCAGCTCAGGGGAGAGGTCCTACAATGAGCAGTTCTTC	CASSSGERSYNEQFF
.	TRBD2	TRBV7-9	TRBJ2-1	TGTGCCAGCAGCTTAGTTAGCGGGAGGGCCGATTACTACAATGAGCAGTTCTTC	CASSLVSGRADYYNEQFF
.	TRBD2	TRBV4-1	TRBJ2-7	TGCGCTAGCGGGAGCTCCTACGAGCAGTACTTC	CASGSSYEQYF
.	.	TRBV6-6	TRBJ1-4	TGTGCCAGCAGTTACTCAGCAGCTGGGGGTGAAAAACTGTTTTTT	CASSYSAAGGEKLFF
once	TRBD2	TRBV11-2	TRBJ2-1	TGTGCCAGCAGCTTGAATCTAGCGGGAGATTATGAGCAGTTCTTC	CASSLNLAGDYEQFF
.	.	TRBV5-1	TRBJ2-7	TGCGCCAGCAGCTTGGATCCGGGCCGATCCTACGAGCAGTACTTC	CASSLDPGRSYEQYF
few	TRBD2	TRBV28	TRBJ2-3	TGTGCCAGCAGTTTATTAGCGGGGGGGCCAAGAGATACGCAGTATTTT	CASSLLAGGPRDTQYF
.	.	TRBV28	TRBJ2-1	TGTGCCAGCGAAAGAGAACCCTACAATGAGCAGTTCTTC	CASEREPYNEQFF
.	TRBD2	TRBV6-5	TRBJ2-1	TGTGCCAGCAAAATCCTAGCGGGGGGGGACAATGAGCAGTTCTTC	CASKILAGGDNEQFF
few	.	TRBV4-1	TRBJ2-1	TGCGCCAGCAGCCAAGAGCATGAGGGGGATGAGCAGTTCTTC	CASSQEHEGDEQFF
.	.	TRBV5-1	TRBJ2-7	TGCGCCAGCAGTTATAGGGGCTACGAGCAGTACTTC	CASSYRGYEQYF
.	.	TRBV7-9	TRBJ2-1	TGTGCCAGCAGCCCCATGGTCCCGAGTCTCTCCGAGCAGTTCTTC	CASSPMVPSLSEQFF
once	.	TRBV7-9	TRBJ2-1	TGTGCCAGCAGCTCTCAGGGGAATGAGCAGTTCTTC	CASSSQGNEQFF
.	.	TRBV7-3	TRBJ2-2	TGTGCCAGCAGCTCTTTGACCGGGGAGCTGTTTTTT	CASSSLTGELFF
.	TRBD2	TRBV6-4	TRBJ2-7	TGTGCCAGCAGTGAAATTGCGGGAGTAGGGTACGAGCAGTACTTC	CASSEIAGVGYEQYF
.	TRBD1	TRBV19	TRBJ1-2	TGTGCCAGTAGTATCCCAGGGGGTGCAGATGGCTACACCTTC	CASSIPGGADGYTF
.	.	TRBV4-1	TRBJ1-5	TGCGCCAGCAGCCAGACGGGAGGGGGTATGAATCAGCCCCAGCATTTT	CASSQTGGGMNQPQHF
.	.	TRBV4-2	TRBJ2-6	TGTGCCAGCAGCCAAGATGAGCAATCTGGGGCCAACGTCCTGACTTTC	CASSQDEQSGANVLTF
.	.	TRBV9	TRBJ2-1	TGTGCCAGCAGCGTAGAGGGGGGAGGAGCCCCAAGCTCCTACAATGAGCAGTTCTTC	CASSVEGGGAPSSYNEQFF
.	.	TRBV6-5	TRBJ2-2	TGTGCCAGCAGCCCACTAGAGGGAACTACCGGGGAGCTGTTTTTT	CASSPLEGTTGELFF
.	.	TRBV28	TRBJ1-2	TGTGCCAGCAGTTTAGTATCGGGGCTTTCTGGCTACACCTTC	CASSLVSGLSGYTF
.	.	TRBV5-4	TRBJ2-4	TGTGCCAGCAGCGCAGGGCAGGCGGAGTTAGGGAACATTCAGTACTTC	CASSAGQAELGNIQYF
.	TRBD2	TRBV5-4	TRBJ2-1	TGTGCCAGCAGCCGCGAGCGGGGGGGTTACAATGAGCAGTTCTTC	CASSRERGGYNEQFF
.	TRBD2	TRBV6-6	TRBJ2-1	TGTGCCAGCAGGAGATCTAGCGGGGAGTACAATGAGCAGTTCTTC	CASRRSSGEYNEQFF
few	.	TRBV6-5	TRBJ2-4	TGTGCCAGCAGTCCGACCGGGGGTGGCATTCAGTACTTC	CASSPTGGGIQYF
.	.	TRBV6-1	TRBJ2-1	TGTGCCAGCAGTGAAGCCAGGGACAATGAGCAGTTCTTC	CASSEARDNEQFF
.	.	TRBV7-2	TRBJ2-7	TGTGCCAGCAGCTTATCCCCCTCCTACGAGCAGTACTTC	CASSLSPSYEQYF
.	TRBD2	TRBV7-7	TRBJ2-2	TGTGCTAGCAGCCTTCGGGGACTAGCGGGAGACCACACCGGGGAGCTGTTTTTT	CASSLRGLAGDHTGELFF
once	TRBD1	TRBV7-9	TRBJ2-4	TGTGCCAGCAGCCCCGGGACAGGGGTCGACGAAGGGACCAAAAACATTCAGTACTTC	CASSPGTGVDEGTKNIQYF
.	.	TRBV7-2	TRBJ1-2	TGTGCCAGCAGCGTACAGGAATCCTATGGCTACACCTTC	CASSVQESYGYTF
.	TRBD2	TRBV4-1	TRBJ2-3	TGCGCCAGCAGCCAGGCAGCAAGCGGGGGGACAGATACGCAGTATTTT	CASSQAASGGTDTQYF
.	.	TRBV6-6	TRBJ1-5	TGTGCCAGCAGTCACGTCAATCAGCCCCAGCATTTT	CASSHVNQPQHF